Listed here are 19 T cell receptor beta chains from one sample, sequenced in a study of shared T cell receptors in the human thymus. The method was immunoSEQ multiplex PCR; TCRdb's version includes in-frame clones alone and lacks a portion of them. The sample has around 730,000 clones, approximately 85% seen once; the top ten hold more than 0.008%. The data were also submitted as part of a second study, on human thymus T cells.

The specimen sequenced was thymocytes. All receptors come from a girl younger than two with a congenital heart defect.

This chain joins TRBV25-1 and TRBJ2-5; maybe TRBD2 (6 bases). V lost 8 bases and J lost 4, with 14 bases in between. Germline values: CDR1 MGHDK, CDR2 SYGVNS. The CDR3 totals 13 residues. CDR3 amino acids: CASGGGSPETQYF. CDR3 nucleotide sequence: TGTGCCAGCGGTGGAGGGTCCCCAGAGACCCAGTACTTC.

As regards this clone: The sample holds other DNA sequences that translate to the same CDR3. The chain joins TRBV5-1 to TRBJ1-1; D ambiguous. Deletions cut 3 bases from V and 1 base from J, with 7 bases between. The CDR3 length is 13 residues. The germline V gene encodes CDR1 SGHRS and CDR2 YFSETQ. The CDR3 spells CASSSGRNTEAFF. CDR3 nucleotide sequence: TGCGCCAGCAGCTCTGGGAGGAACACTGAAGCTTTCTTT.

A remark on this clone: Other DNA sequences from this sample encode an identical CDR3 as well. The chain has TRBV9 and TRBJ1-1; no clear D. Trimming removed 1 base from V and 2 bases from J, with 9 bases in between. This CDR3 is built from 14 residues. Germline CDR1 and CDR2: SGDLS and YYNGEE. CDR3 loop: CASSVSGINTEAFF. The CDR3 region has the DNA TGTGCCAGCAGCGTATCAGGAATCAACACTGAAGCTTTCTTT.

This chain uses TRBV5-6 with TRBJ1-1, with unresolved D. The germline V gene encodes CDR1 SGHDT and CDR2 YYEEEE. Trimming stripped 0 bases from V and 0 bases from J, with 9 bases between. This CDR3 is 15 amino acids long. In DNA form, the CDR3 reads TGTGCCAGCAGCTTGGCGGGTAACGTGAACACTGAAGCTTTCTTT. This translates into CASSLAGNVNTEAFF. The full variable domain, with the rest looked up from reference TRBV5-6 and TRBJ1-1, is DAGVTQSPTHLIKTRGQQVTLRCSPKSGHDTVSWYQQALGQGPQFIFQYYEEEERQRGNFPDRFSGHQFPNYSSELNVNALLLGDSALYLCASSLAGNVNTEAFFGQGTRLTVV.

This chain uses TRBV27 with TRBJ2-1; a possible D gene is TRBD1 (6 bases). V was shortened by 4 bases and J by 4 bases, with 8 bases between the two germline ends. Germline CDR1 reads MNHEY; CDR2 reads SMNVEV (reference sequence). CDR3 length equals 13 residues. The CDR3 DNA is TGTGCCAGCAGTTACGACAGGTACAATGAGCAGTTCTTC. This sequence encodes CASSYDRYNEQFF.

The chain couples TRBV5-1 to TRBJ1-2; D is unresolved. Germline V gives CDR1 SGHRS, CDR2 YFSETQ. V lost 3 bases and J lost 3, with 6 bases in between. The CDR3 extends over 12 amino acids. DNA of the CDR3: TGCGCCAGCAGCTACGGGTACTATGGCTACACCTTC. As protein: CASSYGYYGYTF.

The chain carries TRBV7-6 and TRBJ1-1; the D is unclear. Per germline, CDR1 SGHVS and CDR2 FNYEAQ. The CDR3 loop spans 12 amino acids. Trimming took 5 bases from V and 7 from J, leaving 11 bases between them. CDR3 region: CASSLHNHEAFF. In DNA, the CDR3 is TGTGCCAGCAGCCTTCACAACCATGAAGCTTTCTTT. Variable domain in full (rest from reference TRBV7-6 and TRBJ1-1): GAGVSQSPRYKVTKRGQDVALRCDPISGHVSLYWYRQALGQGPEFLTYFNYEAQQDKSGLPNDRFSAERPEGSISTLTIQRTEQRDSAMYRCASSLHNHEAFFGQGTRLTVV.

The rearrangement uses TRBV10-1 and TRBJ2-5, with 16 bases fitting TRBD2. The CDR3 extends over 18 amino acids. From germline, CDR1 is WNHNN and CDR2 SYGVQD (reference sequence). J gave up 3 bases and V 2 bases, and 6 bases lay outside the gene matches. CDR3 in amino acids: CASSEMGLAGGPKETQYF. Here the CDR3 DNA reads TGCGCCAGCAGTGAGATGGGACTAGCGGGGGGGCCGAAAGAGACCCAGTACTTC.

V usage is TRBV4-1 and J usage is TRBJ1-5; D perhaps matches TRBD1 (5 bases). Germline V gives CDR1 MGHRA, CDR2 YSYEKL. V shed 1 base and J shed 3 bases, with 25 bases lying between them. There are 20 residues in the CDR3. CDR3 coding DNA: TGCGCCAGCAGCCAAGCTGTTTTAGTTGTGACAGAGATCCTCAATCAGCCCCAGCATTTT. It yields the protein CASSQAVLVVTEILNQPQHF.

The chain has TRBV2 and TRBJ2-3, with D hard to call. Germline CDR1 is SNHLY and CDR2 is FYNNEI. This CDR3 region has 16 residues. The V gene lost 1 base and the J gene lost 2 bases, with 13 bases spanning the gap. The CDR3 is CASSEGSRFTTDTQYF. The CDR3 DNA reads TGTGCCAGCAGTGAAGGAAGCCGTTTTACCACAGATACGCAGTATTTT.

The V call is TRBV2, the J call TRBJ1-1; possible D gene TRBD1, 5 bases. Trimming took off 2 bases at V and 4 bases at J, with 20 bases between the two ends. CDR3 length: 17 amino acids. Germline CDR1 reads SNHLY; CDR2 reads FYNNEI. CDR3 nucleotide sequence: TGTGCCAGCAGTGAACCCCTCGGGCGGAGGGGTTGCACTGAAGCTTTCTTT. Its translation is CASSEPLGRRGCTEAFF.

Here the CDR3 reads CASSLTTGMNTEAFF. The DNA of the CDR3 is TGTGCCAGCAGTTTAACGACAGGGATGAACACTGAAGCTTTCTTT. The rearrangement links TRBV28 to TRBJ1-1; 7 bases match TRBD1. The CDR3 consists of 15 residues. Losses at the gene ends were 2 bases for V and 0 bases for J; bases not matched to a gene: 3. From germline, CDR1 is MDHEN and CDR2 SYDVKM.

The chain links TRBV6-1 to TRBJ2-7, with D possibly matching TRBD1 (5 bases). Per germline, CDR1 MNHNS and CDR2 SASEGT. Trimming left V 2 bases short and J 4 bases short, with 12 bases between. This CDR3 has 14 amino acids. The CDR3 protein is CASSENRRTYEQYF. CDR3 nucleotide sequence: TGTGCCAGCAGTGAAAATCGGCGGACATACGAGCAGTACTTC.

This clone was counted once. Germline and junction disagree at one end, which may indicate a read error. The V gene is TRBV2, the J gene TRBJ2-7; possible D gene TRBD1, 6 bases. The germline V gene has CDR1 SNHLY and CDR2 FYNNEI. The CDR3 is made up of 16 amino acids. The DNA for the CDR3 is TGTGCCGGCAGTGAAGGGGGAAGGGGTCGCCCCTACGAGCAGTACTTC. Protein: CAGSEGGRGRPYEQYF.

The DNA of the CDR3 is TGTGCCAGCAGTTCCCGGGACAGGGTTTCACCCCTCCACTTT. Its translation: CASSSRDRVSPLHF. The V and J genes are TRBV6-1 and TRBJ1-6; 9 bases fit TRBD1. Germline values: CDR1 MNHNS, CDR2 SASEGT. V lost 5 bases and J lost 9; bases outside the gene matches: 5. The CDR3 spans 14 residues.

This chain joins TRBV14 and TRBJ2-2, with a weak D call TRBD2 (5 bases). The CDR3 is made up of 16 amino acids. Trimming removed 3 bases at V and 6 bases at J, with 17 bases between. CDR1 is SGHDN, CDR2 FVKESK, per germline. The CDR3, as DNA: TGTGCCAGCAGCCATCGCACGGGGAGTTGGCCCGGGGAGCTGTTTTTT. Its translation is CASSHRTGSWPGELFF.

The CDR3 is CASSSYGETQYF. In DNA form, the CDR3 reads TGTGCCAGCAGCTCCTATGGAGAGACCCAGTACTTC. V gene TRBV7-8 combines with J gene TRBJ2-5; D is unclear. Germline loops: CDR1 SGHVS, CDR2 FQNEAQ. With 4 bases removed from V and 4 bases from J, the gap between germline ends came to 7 bases. The CDR3 length is 12 residues.

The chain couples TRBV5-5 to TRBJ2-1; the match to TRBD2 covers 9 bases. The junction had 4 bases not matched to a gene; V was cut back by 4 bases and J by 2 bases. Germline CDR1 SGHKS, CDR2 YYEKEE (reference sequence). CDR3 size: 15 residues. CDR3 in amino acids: CASSQRGATYNEQFF. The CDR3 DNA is TGTGCCAGCAGCCAGCGGGGGGCTACCTACAATGAGCAGTTCTTC.

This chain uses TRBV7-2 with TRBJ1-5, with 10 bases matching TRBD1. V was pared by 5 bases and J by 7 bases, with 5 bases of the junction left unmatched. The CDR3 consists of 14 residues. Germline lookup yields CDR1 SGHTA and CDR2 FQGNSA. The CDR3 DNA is TGTGCCAGCAGCCGGGACAGGGGCGGGCAGCCCCAGCATTTT. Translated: CASSRDRGGQPQHF.